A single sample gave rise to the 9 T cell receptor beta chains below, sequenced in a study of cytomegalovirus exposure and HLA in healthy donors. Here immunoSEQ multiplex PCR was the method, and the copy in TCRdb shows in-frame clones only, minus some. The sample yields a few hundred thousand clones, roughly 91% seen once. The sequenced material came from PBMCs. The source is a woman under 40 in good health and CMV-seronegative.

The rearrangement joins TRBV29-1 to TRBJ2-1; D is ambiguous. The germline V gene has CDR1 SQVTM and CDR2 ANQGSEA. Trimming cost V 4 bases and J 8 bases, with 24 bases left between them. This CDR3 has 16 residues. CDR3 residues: CSVAMRRTLGSDEQFF. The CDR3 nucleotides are TGCAGCGTTGCTATGCGGCGGACCCTCGGGTCGGATGAGCAGTTCTTC.

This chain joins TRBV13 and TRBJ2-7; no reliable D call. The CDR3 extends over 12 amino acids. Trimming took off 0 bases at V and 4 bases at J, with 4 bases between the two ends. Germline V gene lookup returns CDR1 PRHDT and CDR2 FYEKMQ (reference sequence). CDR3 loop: CASSLGGYEQYF. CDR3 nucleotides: TGTGCCAGCAGCTTAGGGGGGTACGAGCAGTACTTC.

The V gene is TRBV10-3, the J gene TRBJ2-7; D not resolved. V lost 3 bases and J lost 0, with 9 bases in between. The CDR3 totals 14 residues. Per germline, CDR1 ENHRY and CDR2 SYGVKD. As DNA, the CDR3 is TGTGCCATCAGTGAATATGATAGCTCCTACGAGCAGTACTTC. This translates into CAISEYDSSYEQYF.

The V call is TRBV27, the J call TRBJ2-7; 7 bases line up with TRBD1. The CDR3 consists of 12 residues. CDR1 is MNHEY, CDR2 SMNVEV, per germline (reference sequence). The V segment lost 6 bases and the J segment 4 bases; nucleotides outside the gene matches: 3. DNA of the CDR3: TGTGCCAGCAGGACAGGGCTGTACGAGCAGTACTTC. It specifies CASRTGLYEQYF.

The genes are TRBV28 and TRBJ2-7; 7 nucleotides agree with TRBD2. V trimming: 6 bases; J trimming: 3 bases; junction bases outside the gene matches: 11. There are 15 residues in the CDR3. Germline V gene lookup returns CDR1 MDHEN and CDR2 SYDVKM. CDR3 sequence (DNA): TGTGCCAGCAGCACCCTAGCGGAGGCGGACTACGAGCAGTACTTC. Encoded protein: CASSTLAEADYEQYF. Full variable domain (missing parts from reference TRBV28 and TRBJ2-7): DVKVTQSSRYLVKRTGEKVFLECVQDMDHENMFWYRQDPGLGLRLIYFSYDVKMKEKGDIPEGYSVSREKKERFSLILESASTNQTSMYLCASSTLAEADYEQYFGPGTRLTVT.

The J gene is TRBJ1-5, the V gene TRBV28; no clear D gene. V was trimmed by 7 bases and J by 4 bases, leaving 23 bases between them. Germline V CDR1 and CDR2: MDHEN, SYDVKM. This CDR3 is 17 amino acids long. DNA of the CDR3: TGTGCCAGCAACGATCCTCGGCGCTCACGATTTAATCAGCCCCAGCATTTT. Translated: CASNDPRRSRFNQPQHF.

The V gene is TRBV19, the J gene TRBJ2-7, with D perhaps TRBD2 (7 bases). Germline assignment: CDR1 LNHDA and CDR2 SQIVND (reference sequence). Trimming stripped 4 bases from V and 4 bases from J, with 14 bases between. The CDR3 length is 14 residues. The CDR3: CASSSGRGGYEQYF. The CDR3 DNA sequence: TGTGCCAGTAGTAGCGGGAGAGGGGGATACGAGCAGTACTTC.

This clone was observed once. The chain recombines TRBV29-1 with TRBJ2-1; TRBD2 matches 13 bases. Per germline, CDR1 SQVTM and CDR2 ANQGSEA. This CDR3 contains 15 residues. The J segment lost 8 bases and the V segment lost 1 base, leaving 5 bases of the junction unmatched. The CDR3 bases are TGCAGCGTTGAAGTCCGACTAGCGGGAGGCCATGAGCAGTTCTTC. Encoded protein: CSVEVRLAGGHEQFF.

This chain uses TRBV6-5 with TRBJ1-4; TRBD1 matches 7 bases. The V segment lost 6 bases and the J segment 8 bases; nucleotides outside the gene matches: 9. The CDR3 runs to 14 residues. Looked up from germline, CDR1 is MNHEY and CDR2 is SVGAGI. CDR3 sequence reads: CASRRQGGGEKLFF. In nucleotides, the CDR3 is TGTGCCAGCAGGAGACAGGGAGGGGGCGAAAAACTGTTTTTT.